Sequencing of this TCR beta chain was carried out in a study of siplizumab effects on memory and regulatory T cells. Study-level points and caveats: Proliferating Tregs' suppressive function in siplizumab cultures went unconfirmed.

CDR3 length: 13 residues. Germline CDR1 reads SGHRS; CDR2 reads YFSETQ. Trimming at V came to 2 bases and at J to 6 bases, leaving 4 bases not matched to a gene. This clone was counted a single time. Its cognate antigen is unknown. The assay was immunoSEQ multiplex PCR, and TCRdb's table has in-frame clones only and misses some. The table lists some 65,000 clones, approximately 89% of them singletons. Material for sequencing was Tregs sorted from blood. The V and J genes are TRBV5-1 and TRBJ1-2; 7 bases map to TRBD1. This TCR derives from a human donor in good health. The CDR3 sequence: CASSLTGDNGYTF. The CDR3 DNA sequence: TGCGCCAGCAGCTTAACAGGGGATAATGGCTACACCTTC.